The clone carrying this TCR beta chain was seen many times. The antigen remains unidentified. This entry belongs to a study of CD8 T cells in ankylosing spondylitis. Study findings and constraints: Disease-linked clones bore a CD8+ phenotype, appearing relatively rarely in peripheral blood.

From germline, CDR1 is SQVTM and CDR2 ANQGSEA. This CDR3 spans 11 amino acids. Between the trimmed V and J ends, which lost 6 bases and 3 bases, there was a span of 9 bases. TCRdb passed the 5' RACE reads through MiXCR, listing each CDR3 protein once. The data contain approximately 69,000 distinct CDR3 sequences, over 4% of them singletons. The source of this sequence is a male donor with ankylosing spondylitis or in good health (not recorded which). The specimen was blood, either unsorted or a sorted T cell fraction (not recorded which). This sequence joins TRBV29-1 and TRBJ2-7; a possible D gene is TRBD1 (6 bases). Here the CDR3 reads CSVEQGYEQYF. The CDR3, as DNA: TGCAGCGTAGAACAGGGCTACGAGCAGTACTTC.